One sample yielded the 29 T cell receptor beta chains listed below, sequenced in a study of blood T cell repertoires in COVID-19. The table came from immunoSEQ multiplex PCR; TCRdb's copy has only in-frame clones and leaves some out. The data hold approximately 50,000 clones, with 85% observed a single time. Sequenced sample: peripheral blood. These TCRs come from a man aged 55 to 69 with acute or convalescent COVID-19.

This clone was detected only once. The J gene is TRBJ1-6, the V gene TRBV4-1; D gene unclear. The germline CDR1 and CDR2 sequences are MGHRA and YSYEKL. Deletions cut 4 bases from V and 7 bases from J, with 17 bases between. This CDR3 is 16 amino acids long. Written as DNA, the CDR3 is TGCGCCAGCAGCCGACTTAGCACTCTCCTGAATTCACCCCTCCACTTT. Encoded protein: CASSRLSTLLNSPLHF.

CDR3: CASSFGQGAGGYTF. CDR3 DNA sequence: TGTGCCAGCAGTTTTGGTCAGGGGGCAGGTGGCTACACCTTC. The chain recombines TRBV28 with TRBJ1-2, with 8 bases aligning to TRBD1. Germline lookup yields CDR1 MDHEN and CDR2 SYDVKM. The CDR3 covers 14 residues. With 3 bases clipped from V and 7 bases from J, the junction kept 7 bases outside the gene matches.

This rearrangement joins TRBV7-2 to TRBJ1-4; TRBD1 agrees at 7 bases. J was trimmed by 8 bases and V by 2 bases; bases with no gene match: 14. This CDR3 region has 17 residues. CDR1 SGHTA and CDR2 FQGNSA come from the germline V gene. In DNA form, the CDR3 reads TGTGCCAGCAGCTTATTTGGGGGACAGCTCCCTGAGGAAAAACTGTTTTTT. Residues: CASSLFGGQLPEEKLFF.

This clone was recorded only once. This chain uses TRBV11-3 with TRBJ2-1; 9 bases align to TRBD2. V lost 6 bases to trimming and J lost 5 bases; unmatched junction nucleotides: 11. This CDR3 has 16 residues. Germline V gene sequence: CDR1 SGHNT, CDR2 YENEEA. CDR3 DNA sequence: TGTGCCAGCAGTAAAAAACGGGGACTAGCTAACAATGAGCAGTTCTTC. This codes for CASSKKRGLANNEQFF. Looking up the rest from reference TRBV11-3 and TRBJ2-1 gives the full variable domain: EAGVVQSPRYKIIEKKQPVAFWCNPISGHNTLYWYLQNLGQGPELLIRYENEEAVDDSQLPKDRFSAERLKGVDSTLKIQPAELGDSAVYLCASSKKRGLANNEQFFGPGTRLTVL.

The chain recombines TRBV7-8 with TRBJ1-5; 7 bases fit TRBD1. Germline CDR1 reads SGHVS; CDR2 reads FQNEAQ. V was pared by 1 base and J by 2 bases, with 2 bases of the junction left unmatched. The CDR3 runs to 15 residues. Here the CDR3 DNA reads TGTGCCAGCAGCTTAGGGGACAGAGGCAATCAGCCCCAGCATTTT. It specifies CASSLGDRGNQPQHF.

The genes are TRBV11-1 and TRBJ2-7; 9 positions agree with TRBD2. CDR1 is SGHAT and CDR2 is FQDESV in the germline V gene (reference sequence). This CDR3 spans 15 amino acids. V trimming: 5 bases; J trimming: 3 bases; junction bases outside the gene matches: 8. CDR3 nucleotides: TGTGCCAGCAGCCCCGGGGCGGGAGGGCTCTACGAGCAGTACTTC. This encodes CASSPGAGGLYEQYF.

The J gene is TRBJ2-2, the V gene TRBV27; a weak D match, TRBD1 (5 bases). V lost 10 bases, J lost 5 bases, and 11 bases lay in between. CDR3 size: 12 residues. CDR1 and CDR2 (germline): MNHEY, SMNVEV (reference sequence). The CDR3 here is CAIQGRTGELFF. The CDR3 coding sequence is TGTGCCATCCAGGGTCGGACCGGGGAGCTGTTTTTT.

The CDR3 here is CASSGDRAVGELFF. CDR3 DNA: TGTGCCAGCAGCGGAGACAGGGCTGTCGGGGAGCTGTTTTTT. The V gene is TRBV5-4, the J gene TRBJ2-2; 7 bases fit TRBD1. Germline V gene sequence: CDR1 SGHNT, CDR2 YYREEE (reference sequence). V dropped 4 bases and J dropped 7; count of bases not matched to a gene: 7. The CDR3 has 14 amino acids.

This sequence joins TRBV10-3 and TRBJ2-1; 11 bases line up with TRBD2. Trimming took 10 bases from V and 4 from J; bases not matched to a gene: 18. The CDR3 loop spans 18 amino acids. From germline, CDR1 is ENHRY and CDR2 SYGVKD. CDR3 sequence: CASQGRRGLAEPYNEQFF. CDR3 sequence (DNA): TGTGCCAGCCAAGGGCGGCGGGGACTAGCGGAACCATACAATGAGCAGTTCTTC.

This clone was detected once. The chain combines TRBV2 with TRBJ2-5; 13 bases fit TRBD2. This CDR3 is built from 15 residues. The germline gives CDR1 SNHLY, CDR2 FYNNEI. V shed 8 bases, J shed 1 base, and the junction held 4 bases outside the gene matches. DNA of the CDR3: TGTGCCAGCGAGACTAGCGGGAGGATCCAAGAGACCCAGTACTTC. Protein sequence: CASETSGRIQETQYF.

This chain links TRBV7-3 with TRBJ1-6; 7 positions agree with TRBD1. The germline CDR1 and CDR2 sequences are SGHTA and FQGTGA. The J segment lost 7 bases and the V segment lost 4 bases, leaving 4 bases of the junction unmatched. The CDR3 contains 14 residues. The CDR3 here is CASSSTGRNSPLHF. CDR3 DNA: TGTGCCAGCAGCTCGACAGGGCGAAATTCACCCCTCCACTTT.

This chain links TRBV28 with TRBJ1-2; D remains ambiguous. This CDR3 spans 15 amino acids. Trimming removed 8 bases from V and 1 base from J, with 17 bases in between. Germline values: CDR1 MDHEN, CDR2 SYDVKM. This CDR3 is CASSLRRSFNYGYTF. DNA of the CDR3: TGTGCCAGCTCACTAAGACGGTCTTTTAACTATGGCTACACCTTC.

This sequence joins TRBV10-3 and TRBJ2-7, with TRBD1 identical over 7 bases. This CDR3 region has 15 residues. V was pared by 0 bases and J by 4 bases, with 6 bases of the junction left unmatched. The germline gives CDR1 ENHRY, CDR2 SYGVKD. CDR3 coding DNA: TGTGCCATCAGTGAGTCGAAGACAGGGAAATACGAGCAGTACTTC. It is translated as CAISESKTGKYEQYF.

The J gene is TRBJ2-1, the V gene TRBV7-2; TRBD2 aligns across 10 bases. This CDR3 contains 18 residues. Trimming took 4 bases from V and 4 from J; bases not matched to a gene: 13. Germline loops: CDR1 SGHTA, CDR2 FQGNSA. The CDR3 sequence: CASSYKGASGSWYNEQFF. The CDR3 nucleotides are TGTGCCAGCAGCTACAAAGGGGCTAGCGGGAGCTGGTACAATGAGCAGTTCTTC. Full variable domain (remainder filled in from reference TRBV7-2 and TRBJ2-1): GAGVSQSPSNKVTEKGKDVELRCDPISGHTALYWYRQSLGQGLEFLIYFQGNSAPDKSGLPSDRFSAERTGGSVSTLTIQRTQQEDSAVYLCASSYKGASGSWYNEQFFGPGTRLTVL.

The chain combines TRBV19 with TRBJ1-6; maybe TRBD1 (5 bases). V was clipped by 9 bases and J by 6 bases, with 12 bases between them. The CDR3 runs to 13 residues. Germline V gene lookup returns CDR1 LNHDA and CDR2 SQIVND (reference sequence). As DNA, the CDR3 is TGTGCCAGCAGCCGACAGAGTAATTCACCCCTCCACTTT. Translation gives CASSRQSNSPLHF.

The V and J genes are TRBV19 and TRBJ1-5; unclear D gene. This CDR3 is built from 14 residues. Per germline, CDR1 LNHDA and CDR2 SQIVND (reference sequence). Trimming took off 6 bases at V and 3 bases at J, with 12 bases between the two ends. The CDR3 DNA reads TGTGCCAGTAGAAGAGAGGGTTTCAATCAGCCCCAGCATTTT. It encodes CASRREGFNQPQHF. The full variable domain, with the rest looked up from reference TRBV19 and TRBJ1-5, is DGGITQSPKYLFRKEGQNVTLSCEQNLNHDAMYWYRQDPGQGLRLIYYSQIVNDFQKGDIAEGYSVSREKKESFPLTVTSAQKNPTAFYLCASRREGFNQPQHFGDGTRLSIL.

The gene calls are TRBV6-5 and TRBJ1-2; 8 bases are shared with TRBD1. The V gene end was trimmed by 7 bases and the J gene end by 4 bases; junction bases not matched to a gene: 5. Germline V gene sequence: CDR1 MNHEY, CDR2 SVGAGI. The CDR3 has 13 amino acids. CDR3 DNA sequence: TGTGCCAGCACCGGACAGGGACTCTATGGCTACACCTTC. It yields the protein CASTGQGLYGYTF.

This sequence joins TRBV16 and TRBJ1-3; the match to TRBD1 covers 7 bases. Trimming took 4 bases from V and 3 from J; bases not matched to a gene: 3. From germline, CDR1 is KGHSY and CDR2 FQNENV. The CDR3 consists of 14 residues. DNA of the CDR3: TGTGCCAGCAGCCCTCGGACAGGTGGAAACACCATATATTTT. Its translation: CASSPRTGGNTIYF.

This clone was counted between two and nine times. CDR3: CASRGGDRGYNSPLHF. The CDR3 coding sequence is TGTGCCAGCAGAGGAGGGGACAGGGGCTATAATTCACCCCTCCACTTT. The gene calls are TRBV27 and TRBJ1-6; TRBD1 aligns across 10 bases. Losses at the gene ends were 6 bases for V and 3 bases for J; bases not matched to a gene: 5. The CDR3 totals 16 residues. The germline V gene has CDR1 MNHEY and CDR2 SMNVEV (reference sequence).

In its sample, this clone was seen once. The rearrangement links TRBV18 to TRBJ2-1; 13 bases align to TRBD2. Germline V gives CDR1 KGHSH, CDR2 LQKENI. Losses at the gene ends were 4 bases for V and 8 bases for J; bases not matched to a gene: 8. The CDR3 runs to 16 residues. This CDR3 is CASSLLAGGPGDEQFF. The CDR3 nucleotides read TGTGCCAGCTCACTACTAGCGGGAGGGCCTGGGGATGAGCAGTTCTTC.

The chain couples TRBV7-9 to TRBJ1-3, with 9 positions matching TRBD1. Germline loops: CDR1 SEHNR, CDR2 FQNEAQ (reference sequence). Unmatched junction bases numbered 3, after V lost 5 bases and J lost 4 bases. The CDR3 runs to 14 residues. The CDR3 sequence is CASSRTGDGNTIYF. CDR3 in DNA: TGTGCCAGCAGCCGGACAGGGGACGGAAACACCATATATTTT.

The chain couples TRBV11-2 to TRBJ2-7; tentatively, D is TRBD2 (5 bases). Germline loops: CDR1 SGHAT, CDR2 FQNNGV. V shed 1 base and J shed 2 bases, with 9 bases lying between them. The CDR3 is 14 amino acids. The CDR3 DNA reads TGTGCCAGCAGCTTAGGGACTGCTACCTACGAGCAGTACTTC. Its translation: CASSLGTATYEQYF.

CDR3 loop: CASSRGPDNYGYTF. The CDR3 DNA reads as TGTGCCAGCAGCCGCGGGCCGGATAACTATGGCTACACCTTC. The V and J genes are TRBV4-2 and TRBJ1-2; unclear D gene. V was cut by 4 bases and J by 1 base, with 10 bases left in between. The CDR3 is made up of 14 amino acids. CDR1 and CDR2 (germline): LGHNA, YNFKEQ.

This chain connects TRBV7-9 to TRBJ1-4; no firm D call. The CDR3 covers 16 residues. Germline V CDR1 and CDR2: SEHNR, FQNEAQ (reference sequence). V dropped 5 bases and J dropped 4 bases, with 17 bases sitting between them. CDR3 DNA: TGTGCCAGCAGCCCTGCTCAGGCGTCCGGTAATGAAAAACTGTTTTTT. It yields the protein CASSPAQASGNEKLFF.

The chain links TRBV7-2 to TRBJ2-7; 10 bases are shared with TRBD1. Per germline, CDR1 SGHTA and CDR2 FQGNSA. The length of the CDR3 is 13 residues. V shed 4 bases, J shed 9 bases, and the junction held 6 bases outside the gene matches. The DNA of the CDR3 is TGTGCCAGCAGCTCCGGACAGGGGGTAGTGCAGTACTTC. It encodes CASSSGQGVVQYF. The full variable domain, in which reference TRBV7-2 and TRBJ2-7 provide the parts outside the CDR3, is GAGVSQSPSNKVTEKGKDVELRCDPISGHTALYWYRQSLGQGLEFLIYFQGNSAPDKSGLPSDRFSAERTGGSVSTLTIQRTQQEDSAVYLCASSSGQGVVQYFGPGTRLTVT.

The rearrangement joins TRBV24-1 to TRBJ2-1; 10 nucleotides line up with TRBD1. The CDR3 covers 16 residues. V shed 4 bases, J shed 8 bases, and the junction held 10 bases outside the gene matches. Germline V gene lookup returns CDR1 KGHDR and CDR2 SFDVKD. The CDR3: CATSEAGTGAPDEQFF. The DNA of the CDR3 is TGTGCCACCAGTGAGGCCGGGACAGGGGCCCCCGATGAGCAGTTCTTC.

This chain joins TRBV21-1 and TRBJ1-3; the D call of TRBD1 is as the table states it, not checked on the DNA. TRBV21-1 is designated a pseudogene. The CDR3 length is 17 residues. The DNA of the CDR3 is TGTGCCAGCAGCAAAAGTAACAGGGGAAAATTTGGAAACACCATATATTTT. Encoded protein: CASSKSNRGKFGNTIYF.

The chain uses TRBV13 and TRBJ2-7; 10 bases agree with TRBD1. CDR1 is PRHDT and CDR2 is FYEKMQ in the germline V gene (reference sequence). V lost 0 bases, J lost 3 bases, and 8 bases stayed unmatched. CDR3 length equals 17 residues. The CDR3 reads CASSLGLSTGGFYEQYF. In DNA form, the CDR3 reads TGTGCCAGCAGCTTAGGCTTATCGACAGGGGGCTTCTACGAGCAGTACTTC.

For the CDR3, the DNA is TGCAGCGTTCAGCTAGATAGTCTCTCCTACGAGCAGTACTTC. Its protein is CSVQLDSLSYEQYF. The chain combines TRBV29-1 with TRBJ2-7; unclear D gene. The CDR3 is 14 residues long. Trimming left V 5 bases short and J 0 bases short, with 14 bases between. The germline V gene has CDR1 SQVTM and CDR2 ANQGSEA.